This TCR beta chain was identified during a study of technical replicates of blood from several donors. CDR3 length equals 18 residues. Germline V CDR1 and CDR2: MNHEY, SMNVEV (reference sequence). V lost 3 bases to trimming and J lost 6 bases; unmatched junction nucleotides: 11. The data were produced by immunoSEQ multiplex PCR, yet TCRdb's version contains in-frame clones alone and is incomplete. The sample records roughly 12,000 clones, 85% to 95% being singletons. The sample taken for sequencing was PBMCs. The chain joins TRBV27 to TRBJ2-1, with TRBD2 matching 13 bases. The origin of this receptor is a human donor in good health. The CDR3 bases are TGTGCCAGCAGTTTTAGGACTAGCGGGAGTGGGGGGCGCAATGAGCAGTTCTTC. This gives the protein CASSFRTSGSGGRNEQFF.